The present entry profiles one T cell receptor beta chain with its context. The sample comes from a study of blood T cell repertoires in COVID-19. In the study overall: COVID-19 samples collected from the United States, Italy and Spain covered acute and convalescent phases. PBMCs, B-cell-depleted T cells, or T cells were the source of the cDNA or gDNA that made up the material.

CDR3 length equals 13 residues. V lost 0 bases and J 3 bases, leaving 5 bases between the germline ends. Germline lookup yields CDR1 SGHRS and CDR2 YFSETQ. Methods used by the authors: From reference gene primer amplification, estimates of nucleated cell counts were derived. Repertoires were generated with immunoSEQ multiplex PCR, while TCRdb's copy carries only in-frame clones and drops some. Clonal size and the V and J genes are those of that table, whereas D and trimming came from the DNA. The sample consists of 150,000 to 200,000 clones, about 89% of them appearing once. The sample comprised peripheral blood. The source of this sequence is a middle-aged man with active or convalescent COVID-19. The chain carries TRBV5-1 and TRBJ2-3; D is uncertain. The CDR3 region is CASSLDSTDTQYF. DNA for the CDR3: TGCGCCAGCAGCTTGGATTCGACAGATACGCAGTATTTT.